The 12 T cell receptor beta chains below all came from one sample that was sequenced in a study of cytomegalovirus exposure and HLA in healthy donors. 60 Vbeta and 13 Jbeta primers were used in PCR. Generated by immunoSEQ multiplex PCR, the TCRdb table keeps only in-frame clones and is missing some. The table for this sample gives 20,000 to 25,000 clones. Source material: PBMCs. The source is a man in his 60s in good health and CMV-seropositive.

This sequence joins TRBV7-9 and TRBJ1-1; D is perhaps TRBD1 (5 bases). CDR3 length: 14 residues. CDR1 SEHNR and CDR2 FQNEAQ come from the germline V gene (reference sequence). V gave up 1 base and J gave up 1 base, with 7 bases separating them. CDR3 nucleotides: TGTGCCAGCAGCTTAGTTGGGGCGAACACTGAAGCTTTCTTT. It translates to CASSLVGANTEAFF. Combining the CDR3 with reference TRBV7-9 and TRBJ1-1 gives the whole variable domain DTGVSQNPRHKITKRGQNVTFRCDPISEHNRLYWYRQTLGQGPEFLTYFQNEAQLEKSRLLSDRFSAERPKGSFSTLEIQRTEQGDSAMYLCASSLVGANTEAFFGQGTRLTVV.

The J gene is TRBJ2-1, the V gene TRBV6-1; TRBD2 agrees at 10 bases. J was trimmed by 7 bases and V by 10 bases; bases with no gene match: 10. The CDR3 runs 14 residues. Germline V lookup: CDR1 MNHNS, CDR2 SASEGT. The CDR3 nucleotides are TGTGCCACCGGAGCGGGAGGGTTAGGGAATGAGCAGTTCTTC. This codes for CATGAGGLGNEQFF.

J is TRBJ1-2 and V is TRBV14; 9 bases match TRBD1. CDR3 length equals 13 residues. Germline V gene lookup returns CDR1 SGHDN and CDR2 FVKESK. V lost 4 bases and J lost 6; bases outside the gene matches: 3. CDR3 loop: CASSPRTGDGYTF. As DNA, the CDR3 is TGTGCCAGCAGCCCCCGGACAGGGGATGGCTACACCTTC.

The genes are TRBV7-2 and TRBJ1-1, with D unresolved. Trimming removed 1 base from V and 3 bases from J, with 9 bases in between. Germline V gene data show CDR1 as SGHTA and CDR2 as FQGNSA. This CDR3 contains 14 residues. CDR3 bases: TGTGCCAGCAGCTTAGGCTCAGGCGACACTGAAGCTTTCTTT. Its protein product is CASSLGSGDTEAFF.

This chain links TRBV30 with TRBJ1-6, with D perhaps TRBD1 (6 bases). The CDR3 has 13 residues. CDR1 is GTSNPN and CDR2 is SVGIG in the germline V gene (reference sequence). The V end lost 1 base, the J end lost 5 bases, and 6 bases lay between the germline ends. The CDR3 loop reads CAWSDRDNSPLHF. The CDR3 DNA reads as TGTGCCTGGAGTGACAGGGATAATTCACCCCTCCACTTT.

This chain joins TRBV30 and TRBJ1-5; D gene unclear. V lost 2 bases and J 5 bases, leaving 10 bases between the germline ends. Germline V gene lookup returns CDR1 GTSNPN and CDR2 SVGIG (reference sequence). The CDR3 sequence is 13 residues long. The CDR3 here is CAWSTALDQPQHF. The DNA of the CDR3 is TGTGCCTGGAGTACAGCCTTAGATCAGCCCCAGCATTTT. The variable domain in full, completed from reference TRBV30 and TRBJ1-5, reads SQTIHQWPATLVQPVGSPLSLECTVEGTSNPNLYWYRQAAGRGLQLLFYSVGIGQISSEVPQNLSASRPQDRQFILSSKKLLLSDSGFYLCAWSTALDQPQHFGDGTRLSIL.

The V gene is TRBV2, the J gene TRBJ2-3, with 11 bases that match TRBD2. This CDR3 has 18 amino acids. V gave up 0 bases and J gave up 5 bases; unmatched junction bases: 10. Per germline, CDR1 SNHLY and CDR2 FYNNEI. The CDR3 spells CASSEAPPSGRPRDTQYF. Here the CDR3 DNA reads TGTGCCAGCAGTGAAGCCCCTCCTAGCGGGAGGCCCCGAGATACGCAGTATTTT.

This chain links TRBV4-2 with TRBJ1-1; D gene uncertain. The V end was cut by 3 bases, the J end by 4 bases, with 12 bases between. Germline loops: CDR1 LGHNA, CDR2 YNFKEQ. The length of the CDR3 is 14 residues. DNA for the CDR3: TGTGCCAGCAGCCACAGACGGGAGGGCACTGAAGCTTTCTTT. Translated, it gives CASSHRREGTEAFF.

The chain couples TRBV5-1 to TRBJ2-5, with 15 bases identical to TRBD2. The CDR3 consists of 16 residues. The ends lost 6 bases at V and 5 bases at J; junction bases unmatched: 8. Germline CDR1 and CDR2: SGHRS and YFSETQ. The CDR3 bases are TGCGCCAGCAAAGGACTAGCGGGAGGGCCGGAGGAGACCCAGTACTTC. Its protein is CASKGLAGGPEETQYF.

This chain connects TRBV5-6 to TRBJ2-7; weak D call: TRBD1 (5 bases). V lost 3 bases to trimming and J lost 9 bases, with 22 bases between them. Germline values: CDR1 SGHDT, CDR2 YYEEEE. This CDR3 has 15 residues. The DNA for the CDR3 is TGTGCCAGCAGCTACGCTTTTACAGGTGCGATGGGGCAGTACTTC. This encodes CASSYAFTGAMGQYF.

J is TRBJ1-1 and V is TRBV7-2; D remains ambiguous. V lost 3 bases, J lost 7 bases, and 12 bases lay in between. Germline V CDR1 and CDR2: SGHTA, FQGNSA. The CDR3 length is 13 residues. CDR3 sequence: CASSLDSVGEAFF. The CDR3 DNA reads TGTGCCAGCAGCTTGGACTCGGTAGGTGAAGCTTTCTTT. Variable domain in full (rest from reference TRBV7-2 and TRBJ1-1): GAGVSQSPSNKVTEKGKDVELRCDPISGHTALYWYRQSLGQGLEFLIYFQGNSAPDKSGLPSDRFSAERTGGSVSTLTIQRTQQEDSAVYLCASSLDSVGEAFFGQGTRLTVV.

The V gene is TRBV2, the J gene TRBJ1-2; TRBD1 matches 12 bases. The germline CDR1 and CDR2 sequences are SNHLY and FYNNEI. The V and J ends lost 6 bases and 7 bases, in that order; junction bases with no gene match: 6. CDR3 length: 14 amino acids. The CDR3 is CASRELGQGAGYTF. The DNA of the CDR3 is TGTGCCAGCAGGGAATTGGGACAGGGGGCTGGCTACACCTTC.